These 26 T cell receptor beta chains originate from one sample sequenced in a study of T cell repertoires in cytomegalovirus infection. From the reads, TCRdb called clonotypes with MiXCR, one entry per CDR3 protein. The sample carries a few hundred thousand distinct CDR3 sequences, roughly an eighth recorded once. Sequenced input: PBMCs. The receptors shown here come from a human donor in good health (CMV status not recorded). Some clones in this sample may be carry-over from other donors' samples.

This chain joins TRBV29-1 and TRBJ2-7, with 10 nucleotides matching TRBD2. With V trimmed by 4 bases and J by 4 bases, 25 bases remained unmatched. Germline V gene lookup returns CDR1 SQVTM and CDR2 ANQGSEA. The CDR3 is 20 residues long. The CDR3 spells CSVVLGVASGSRGFSYEQYF. The CDR3 DNA reads TGCAGCGTTGTGCTTGGAGTGGCTAGCGGGAGTCGGGGGTTCTCATACGAGCAGTACTTC.

The V gene is TRBV5-1, the J gene TRBJ2-6, with 10 nucleotides matching TRBD1. The CDR3 sequence is 17 residues long. The germline gives CDR1 SGHRS, CDR2 YFSETQ. Unmatched junction bases numbered 5, after V lost 0 bases and J lost 5 bases. The CDR3 DNA reads as TGCGCCAGCAGCTTGGCGGGACAGGGGACTAGGGCCAACGTCCTGACTTTC. Its translation: CASSLAGQGTRANVLTF.

The genes are TRBV10-3 and TRBJ2-7; 7 bases agree with TRBD1. Germline CDR1 ENHRY, CDR2 SYGVKD. The junction had 3 bases not matched to a gene; V was cut back by 8 bases and J by 2 bases. CDR3 size: 12 residues. The CDR3 loop is CAIGQEAYEQYF. CDR3 coding DNA: TGTGCCATCGGACAGGAGGCCTACGAGCAGTACTTC.

At least ten counts were recorded for this clonotype. This rearrangement joins TRBV11-2 to TRBJ2-1, with a weak D call TRBD1 (6 bases). The V end was cut by 5 bases, the J end by 8 bases, with 22 bases between. The CDR3 totals 16 residues. Germline assignment: CDR1 SGHAT and CDR2 FQNNGV. The CDR3 spells CASSLFGDRPGYEQFF. The CDR3 DNA follows: TGTGCCAGCAGCCTCTTCGGTGACAGGCCAGGCTATGAGCAGTTCTTC.

This clonotype was found a few times. The chain couples TRBV15 to TRBJ1-6; D not certain. Germline V CDR1 and CDR2: LNHNV, YYDKDF (reference sequence). Trimming removed 6 bases from V and 9 bases from J, with 18 bases in between. The CDR3 covers 15 residues. CDR3 in amino acids: CATRTTVGVVSPLHF. CDR3 in DNA: TGTGCCACCAGAACGACCGTGGGCGTTGTTTCACCCCTCCACTTT. Together with reference TRBV15 and TRBJ1-6, the CDR3 gives the full variable domain: DAMVIQNPRYQVTQFGKPVTLSCSQTLNHNVMYWYQQKSSQAPKLLFHYYDKDFNNEADTPDNFQSRRPNTSFCFLDIRSPGLGDTAMYLCATRTTVGVVSPLHFGNGTRLTVT.

This clonotype was seen ten or more times. This rearrangement joins TRBV7-2 to TRBJ2-1; D is unresolved. This CDR3 is built from 12 residues. The V end lost 6 bases, the J end lost 6 bases, and 9 bases lay between the germline ends. CDR1 and CDR2 from the germline V gene are SGHTA and FQGNSA. The DNA for the CDR3 is TGTGCCAGCAGTCACGGCGCCAATGAGCAGTTCTTC. As protein: CASSHGANEQFF.

This clonotype was seen many times. The chain carries TRBV7-2 and TRBJ2-7; unclear D gene. Trimming took 0 bases from V and 2 from J, leaving 5 bases between them. There are 13 residues in the CDR3. Germline V CDR1 and CDR2: SGHTA, FQGNSA. CDR3 sequence: CASSLAQTYEQYF. Written as DNA, the CDR3 is TGTGCCAGCAGCTTAGCGCAGACCTACGAGCAGTACTTC. The variable domain in full, completed from reference TRBV7-2 and TRBJ2-7, reads GAGVSQSPSNKVTEKGKDVELRCDPISGHTALYWYRQSLGQGLEFLIYFQGNSAPDKSGLPSDRFSAERTGGSVSTLTIQRTQQEDSAVYLCASSLAQTYEQYFGPGTRLTVT.

This clonotype was counted only a few times. The rearrangement links TRBV7-3 to TRBJ1-4; D is undetermined. Germline V gives CDR1 SGHTA, CDR2 FQGTGA. The V gene lost 1 base and the J gene lost 0 bases, with 9 bases spanning the gap. The CDR3 length is 16 residues. DNA for the CDR3: TGTGCCAGCAGCTTAAATCCGGGTTCAACTAATGAAAAACTGTTTTTT. Amino acids: CASSLNPGSTNEKLFF.

This clonotype has ten or more counts. The CDR3 region is CASSDVAGATTDTQYF. CDR3 nucleotides: TGCGCCAGCAGTGATGTAGCGGGGGCCACCACAGATACGCAGTATTTT. The rearrangement joins TRBV10-1 to TRBJ2-3; 9 bases map to TRBD2. Trimming removed 3 bases from V and 2 bases from J; junction bases left unmatched: 6. CDR1 and CDR2 from the germline V gene are WNHNN and SYGVQD (reference sequence). The CDR3 is made up of 16 amino acids.

The V call is TRBV6-2 or TRBV6-3, the J call TRBJ1-5; possible D gene TRBD1, 5 bases. This CDR3 has 14 residues. Germline-derived CDR1 and CDR2 are MNHEY and SVGEGT. Deletions cut 11 bases from V and 0 bases from J, with 14 bases between. CDR3 bases: TGTGCCGGATCGACAGTTTATAGCAATCAGCCCCAGCATTTT. This codes for CAGSTVYSNQPQHF.

V gene TRBV10-3 combines with J gene TRBJ2-1; 13 nucleotides align to TRBD2. Germline CDR1 reads ENHRY; CDR2 reads SYGVKD. This CDR3 contains 15 residues. V was clipped by 4 bases and J by 5 bases; unmatched bases: 2. The CDR3 nucleotides read TGTGCCATCAGTGGGACTAGCGGGGGCAACAATGAGCAGTTCTTC. It yields the protein CAISGTSGGNNEQFF.

This chain joins TRBV20-1 and TRBJ1-1; TRBD1 agrees at 9 bases. V shed 1 base, J shed 1 base, and the junction held 7 bases outside the gene matches. There are 16 residues in the CDR3. Germline CDR1 is DFQATT and CDR2 is SNEGSKA (reference sequence). Written as DNA, the CDR3 is TGCAGTGCTAGAGTGGGGACAGGGAAACCGAACACTGAAGCTTTCTTT. Its translation is CSARVGTGKPNTEAFF.

This clonotype has a handful of counts. V usage is TRBV18 and J usage is TRBJ1-2, with D unresolved. The CDR3 has 13 amino acids. Germline V CDR1 and CDR2: KGHSH, LQKENI. V was shortened by 2 bases and J by 4 bases, with 8 bases between the two germline ends. The CDR3 here is CASSPGEGYGYTF. CDR3 DNA: TGTGCCAGCTCACCAGGGGAAGGCTATGGCTACACCTTC.

This clonotype was detected many times. This sequence joins TRBV27 and TRBJ2-6; D not certain. Between the trimmed V and J ends, which lost 3 bases and 7 bases, there was a span of 19 bases. Germline CDR1 reads MNHEY; CDR2 reads SMNVEV (reference sequence). The CDR3 is 17 residues long. The DNA for the CDR3 is TGTGCCAGCAGTTTTGGTGTCGGATTTCCTCGAGCCAACGTCCTGACTTTC. It codes for CASSFGVGFPRANVLTF.

The CDR3 is CASREPGQPTEAFF. The CDR3 DNA follows: TGTGCCAGCAGAGAACCTGGACAGCCCACTGAAGCTTTCTTT. This chain connects TRBV5-4 to TRBJ1-1; tentatively, D is TRBD1 (6 bases). The CDR3 is 14 residues long. V dropped 5 bases and J dropped 4 bases, with 15 bases sitting between them. Germline-derived CDR1 and CDR2 are SGHNT and YYREEE (reference sequence).

The chain's CDR3 is CASSKDSRQPQHF. In DNA, the CDR3 is TGTGCCAGCAGCAAGGACAGCCGGCAGCCCCAGCATTTT. The chain is built from TRBV7-9 and TRBJ1-5; a weak D match, TRBD1 (6 bases). Between the trimmed V and J ends, which lost 5 bases and 7 bases, there was a span of 12 bases. CDR3 length: 13 residues. Germline lookup yields CDR1 SEHNR and CDR2 FQNEAQ (reference sequence).

In its sample, this clonotype was seen a few times. This chain uses TRBV7-9 with TRBJ2-5, with D perhaps assigned TRBD1 or TRBD2 (6 bases each). Germline V gene data show CDR1 as SEHNR and CDR2 as FQNEAQ (reference sequence). Trimming took 1 base from V and 3 from J, leaving 12 bases between them. This CDR3 has 15 amino acids. The chain's CDR3 is CASSLDGGREETQYF. CDR3 coding DNA: TGTGCCAGCAGCTTAGACGGGGGCCGGGAAGAGACCCAGTACTTC.

This chain joins TRBV5-6 and TRBJ2-3; D remains unclear. The ends were cut back, 4 bases at V and 3 bases at J, with 9 bases in the middle. Germline lookup yields CDR1 SGHDT and CDR2 YYEEEE. The CDR3 is made up of 13 amino acids. The CDR3 DNA is TGTGCCAGCAGCACCCTAGTAACAGATACGCAGTATTTT. Translation: CASSTLVTDTQYF. Drawing the rest from reference TRBV5-6 and TRBJ2-3, the complete variable domain is DAGVTQSPTHLIKTRGQQVTLRCSPKSGHDTVSWYQQALGQGPQFIFQYYEEEERQRGNFPDRFSGHQFPNYSSELNVNALLLGDSALYLCASSTLVTDTQYFGPGTRLTVL.

A single count supports this clonotype. This sequence joins TRBV28 and TRBJ2-5; D gene ambiguous. In germline, CDR1 is MDHEN, CDR2 SYDVKM. CDR3 length equals 15 residues. V was shortened by 3 bases and J by 7 bases, with 18 bases between the two germline ends. The DNA of the CDR3 is TGTGCCAGCAGTTTTTCGGGCAGCTTCTCAGGGACCCAGTACTTC. Translation gives CASSFSGSFSGTQYF.

Ten or more counts support this clonotype. The chain carries TRBV28 and TRBJ1-5; D is undetermined. The V gene lost 3 bases and the J gene lost 3 bases, with 9 bases spanning the gap. Germline V gene data show CDR1 as MDHEN and CDR2 as SYDVKM. The CDR3 totals 14 residues. This chain's CDR3 is CASSLGQNNQPQHF. The CDR3 nucleotides read TGTGCCAGCAGTTTGGGTCAGAACAATCAGCCCCAGCATTTT.

This clonotype was seen ten or more times. The rearrangement links TRBV12-3 or TRBV12-4 to TRBJ1-2; a possible D gene is TRBD1 (5 bases). The CDR3 consists of 14 residues. V was pared by 0 bases and J by 5 bases, with 10 bases between. CDR3 DNA: TGTGCCAGCAGTTTAGCTAGGGGACTGTATGGCTACACCTTC. This sequence encodes CASSLARGLYGYTF.

This clonotype was counted ten times or more. The rearrangement uses TRBV6-2 or TRBV6-3 and TRBJ2-7, with a possible D match to TRBD2 (6 bases). The CDR3 extends over 14 amino acids. The V end lost 8 bases, the J end lost 2 bases, and 16 bases lay between the germline ends. Germline CDR1 MNHEY, CDR2 SVGEGT. CDR3 in DNA: TGTGCCAGCTCGTCTCTGCGGGGACCCTACGAGCAGTACTTC. Its protein product is CASSSLRGPYEQYF.

This clonotype has at least ten counts. The junction differs from germline at one of its ends, possibly a read error. V gene TRBV7-6 combines with J gene TRBJ2-2; 8 nucleotides match TRBD2. Germline CDR1 SGHVS, CDR2 FNYEAQ. This CDR3 region has 15 residues. CDR3 sequence reads: CASSPGGADTGELFF. In nucleotides, the CDR3 is TGTGCTAGCAGCCCCGGGGGGGCGGACACCGGGGAGCTGTTTTTT.

This clonotype has a count of ten or more. The chain joins TRBV28 to TRBJ2-2; TRBD1 agrees at 7 bases. Germline CDR1 is MDHEN and CDR2 is SYDVKM. The CDR3 consists of 17 residues. Germline trimming cut 1 base from V and 7 bases from J; bases unmatched to any gene: 12. DNA of the CDR3: TGTGCCAGCAGTTTATTCCCCCCCACGACAGGGATCGGGGAGCTGTTTTTT. This gives the protein CASSLFPPTTGIGELFF. The variable domain in full, with the rest retrieved from reference TRBV28 and TRBJ2-2, is DVKVTQSSRYLVKRTGEKVFLECVQDMDHENMFWYRQDPGLGLRLIYFSYDVKMKEKGDIPEGYSVSREKKERFSLILESASTNQTSMYLCASSLFPPTTGIGELFFGEGSRLTVL.

This clonotype was found many times. The rearrangement joins TRBV19 to TRBJ1-1; weak D call: TRBD1 (6 bases). Germline CDR1 is LNHDA and CDR2 is SQIVND (reference sequence). The CDR3 runs to 14 residues. The V gene lost 5 bases and the J gene lost 4 bases, with 14 bases spanning the gap. The CDR3 DNA is TGTGCCAGTAGTGGTCGAGGCAGGGGCACTGAAGCTTTCTTT. Amino acids: CASSGRGRGTEAFF.

This clonotype was counted a few times. The chain joins TRBV29-1 to TRBJ2-5; 11 nucleotides align to TRBD2. The ends lost 4 bases at V and 6 bases at J; junction bases unmatched: 4. Germline assignment: CDR1 SQVTM and CDR2 ANQGSEA. This CDR3 spans 13 amino acids. The CDR3 region is CSVVAGGLKTQYF. In nucleotides, the CDR3 is TGCAGCGTTGTAGCGGGAGGGCTTAAGACCCAGTACTTC.